The rows below give T cell receptor beta chains drawn from one sample of a study of radiotherapy plus CTLA-4 blockade in lung cancer. Assay used: immunoSEQ multiplex PCR; TCRdb lists only in-frame clones, some missing. The sample carries about 78,000 clones, around 87% recorded once. This sample comprised peripheral blood, obtained from a patient treated with radiotherapy plus ipilimumab. These receptor sequences come from a human donor with non-small cell lung cancer who had a partial response to radiotherapy plus ipilimumab. CDR3s include the opening cysteine and the closing phenylalanine or tryptophan. Each record gives: J gene, D gene, clone size, V gene, CDR3 protein, CDR3 DNA. A D gene is named only where the DNA matches it firmly. For some rows the clone size is stated as once, few or many, or as a class when expanded; others skip it.

J gene: TRBJ1-6
D gene: .
clone size: .
V gene: TRBV6-1
CDR3 protein: CASSEAGANSPLHF
CDR3 DNA: TGTGCCAGCAGTGAAGCGGGGGCGAATTCACCCCTCCACTTT

J gene: TRBJ1-4
D gene: .
clone size: .
V gene: TRBV7-9
CDR3 protein: CASSSRRISGTTNEKLFF
CDR3 DNA: TGTGCCAGCAGCTCACGACGGATTTCGGGAACCACTAATGAAAAACTGTTTTTT

J gene: TRBJ2-5
D gene: TRBD1
clone size: .
V gene: TRBV14
CDR3 protein: CASSQQTGGMETQYF
CDR3 DNA: TGTGCCAGCAGCCAACAGACAGGGGGGATGGAGACCCAGTACTTC

J gene: TRBJ2-1
D gene: TRBD2
clone size: once
V gene: TRBV15
CDR3 protein: CATSRAGGMSYNEQFF
CDR3 DNA: TGTGCCACCAGCAGAGCGGGAGGAATGTCCTACAATGAGCAGTTCTTC

J gene: TRBJ2-1
D gene: .
clone size: .
V gene: TRBV11-3
CDR3 protein: CASSPRASENNEQFF
CDR3 DNA: TGTGCCAGCAGCCCTAGGGCTAGCGAAAACAATGAGCAGTTCTTC

J gene: TRBJ2-5
D gene: TRBD2
clone size: .
V gene: TRBV5-6
CDR3 protein: CASSLGASGRAGETQYF
CDR3 DNA: TGTGCCAGCAGCTTGGGGGCTAGCGGGAGGGCTGGGGAGACCCAGTACTTC

J gene: TRBJ2-5
D gene: .
clone size: .
V gene: TRBV5-1
CDR3 protein: CASSLAVGGAETQYF
CDR3 DNA: TGCGCCAGCAGCTTGGCCGTGGGGGGAGCAGAGACCCAGTACTTC

J gene: TRBJ2-3
D gene: .
clone size: once
V gene: TRBV6-5
CDR3 protein: CASSYSITGGADTQYF
CDR3 DNA: TGTGCCAGCAGTTACTCGATCACCGGAGGGGCAGATACGCAGTATTTT

J gene: TRBJ2-5
D gene: TRBD1
clone size: .
V gene: TRBV6-5
CDR3 protein: CASRRDRGEETQYF
CDR3 DNA: TGTGCCAGCAGGAGGGACAGGGGGGAAGAGACCCAGTACTTC

J gene: TRBJ2-2
D gene: TRBD1
clone size: .
V gene: TRBV5-4
CDR3 protein: CASSQTGTGGPGELFF
CDR3 DNA: TGTGCCAGCAGCCAAACCGGGACAGGGGGCCCCGGGGAGCTGTTTTTT

J gene: TRBJ2-5
D gene: TRBD1
clone size: .
V gene: TRBV29-1
CDR3 protein: CSVEDPGQGGFQETQYF
CDR3 DNA: TGCAGCGTTGAAGATCCCGGACAGGGCGGGTTCCAAGAGACCCAGTACTTC

J gene: TRBJ1-2
D gene: .
clone size: .
V gene: TRBV2
CDR3 protein: CASEDGSRRGGYTF
CDR3 DNA: TGTGCCAGCGAAGACGGATCGCGGAGGGGCGGCTACACCTTC

J gene: TRBJ1-3
D gene: TRBD1
clone size: .
V gene: TRBV2
CDR3 protein: CASSAPKGQGISGNTIYF
CDR3 DNA: TGTGCCAGCAGCGCCCCCAAGGGACAGGGGATCTCTGGAAACACCATATATTTT

J gene: TRBJ2-2
D gene: TRBD2
clone size: .
V gene: TRBV9
CDR3 protein: CASSPSLAVTGELFF
CDR3 DNA: TGTGCCAGCAGCCCATCACTAGCGGTCACCGGGGAGCTGTTTTTT

J gene: TRBJ2-1
D gene: TRBD2
clone size: .
V gene: TRBV5-4
CDR3 protein: CASSDGLADYNEQFF
CDR3 DNA: TGTGCCAGCAGCGACGGACTAGCGGATTACAATGAGCAGTTCTTC

J gene: TRBJ2-1
D gene: .
clone size: .
V gene: TRBV6-6
CDR3 protein: CASSYGGEEYNEQFF
CDR3 DNA: TGTGCCAGCAGTTACGGCGGAGAGGAGTACAATGAGCAGTTCTTC

J gene: TRBJ1-5
D gene: TRBD1
clone size: .
V gene: TRBV28
CDR3 protein: CASSYPTGADNQPQHF
CDR3 DNA: TGTGCCAGCAGTTACCCGACAGGGGCAGACAATCAGCCCCAGCATTTT

J gene: TRBJ1-4
D gene: TRBD1
clone size: .
V gene: TRBV2
CDR3 protein: CASIPDRGNEKLFF
CDR3 DNA: TGTGCCAGCATCCCGGACAGGGGTAATGAAAAACTGTTTTTT

J gene: TRBJ1-2
D gene: .
clone size: .
V gene: TRBV19
CDR3 protein: CASSIDRNYGYTF
CDR3 DNA: TGTGCCAGTAGTATCGACAGGAACTATGGCTACACCTTC

J gene: TRBJ2-7
D gene: TRBD2
clone size: .
V gene: TRBV6-1
CDR3 protein: CASSEAVAGFYEQYF
CDR3 DNA: TGTGCCAGCAGTGAAGCGGTAGCGGGGTTCTACGAGCAGTACTTC

J gene: TRBJ2-3
D gene: TRBD2
clone size: .
V gene: TRBV7-9
CDR3 protein: CASSRAGGGSSTDTQYF
CDR3 DNA: TGTGCCAGCAGCCGAGCCGGGGGGGGCTCTTCCACAGATACGCAGTATTTT

J gene: TRBJ2-2
D gene: TRBD1
clone size: .
V gene: TRBV9
CDR3 protein: CASSGNRRQGGVDTGELFF
CDR3 DNA: TGTGCCAGCAGCGGAAATAGGCGACAGGGCGGTGTGGACACCGGGGAGCTGTTTTTT

J gene: TRBJ2-1
D gene: .
clone size: few
V gene: TRBV5-6
CDR3 protein: CASSLELGPPEQFF
CDR3 DNA: TGTGCCAGCAGCTTGGAATTGGGGCCCCCGGAGCAGTTCTTC

J gene: TRBJ2-3
D gene: TRBD2
clone size: .
V gene: TRBV7-2
CDR3 protein: CASNFLAGVSTDTQYF
CDR3 DNA: TGTGCCAGCAACTTTCTCGCGGGAGTGTCGACAGATACGCAGTATTTT

J gene: TRBJ2-1
D gene: TRBD2
clone size: .
V gene: TRBV5-1
CDR3 protein: CASSTQLAGVYNEQFF
CDR3 DNA: TGCGCCAGCAGCACCCAACTAGCGGGAGTCTACAATGAGCAGTTCTTC

J gene: TRBJ1-1
D gene: TRBD1
clone size: once
V gene: TRBV5-5
CDR3 protein: CASSPGGRVTEAFF
CDR3 DNA: TGTGCCAGCAGCCCAGGGGGCCGGGTCACTGAAGCTTTCTTT

J gene: TRBJ2-5
D gene: TRBD1
clone size: .
V gene: TRBV19
CDR3 protein: CASSLRTGAFQETQYF
CDR3 DNA: TGTGCCAGTAGTCTTCGGACAGGGGCCTTCCAAGAGACCCAGTACTTC

J gene: TRBJ1-5
D gene: .
clone size: .
V gene: TRBV7-5
CDR3 protein: CAREPGDPNQPQHF
CDR3 DNA: TGTGCCAGGGAACCAGGGGATCCCAATCAGCCCCAGCATTTT

J gene: TRBJ1-2
D gene: TRBD1
clone size: .
V gene: TRBV2
CDR3 protein: CASSWTGSDGYTF
CDR3 DNA: TGTGCCAGCAGTTGGACAGGGAGTGATGGCTACACCTTC

J gene: TRBJ2-2
D gene: .
clone size: .
V gene: TRBV25-1
CDR3 protein: CASSDQAGTTGELFF
CDR3 DNA: TGTGCCAGCAGTGATCAGGCGGGGACCACCGGGGAGCTGTTTTTT

J gene: TRBJ2-5
D gene: .
clone size: .
V gene: TRBV7-9
CDR3 protein: CASSFAGEETQYF
CDR3 DNA: TGTGCCAGCAGCTTTGCAGGGGAGGAGACCCAGTACTTC

J gene: TRBJ2-2
D gene: .
clone size: .
V gene: TRBV5-5
CDR3 protein: CASSAGLANTGELFF
CDR3 DNA: TGTGCCAGCAGCGCGGGCCTAGCGAACACCGGGGAGCTGTTTTTT

J gene: TRBJ2-7
D gene: .
clone size: .
V gene: TRBV6-1
CDR3 protein: CASSAQPHEQYF
CDR3 DNA: TGTGCCAGCAGCGCACAGCCACACGAGCAGTACTTC

J gene: TRBJ2-1
D gene: .
clone size: .
V gene: TRBV4-1
CDR3 protein: CASSQEDTTGNEQFF
CDR3 DNA: TGCGCCAGCAGCCAAGAAGACACCACGGGAAATGAGCAGTTCTTC

J gene: TRBJ2-5
D gene: .
clone size: once
V gene: TRBV7-8
CDR3 protein: CASSLYQGPQETQYF
CDR3 DNA: TGTGCCAGCAGCTTATATCAGGGCCCCCAAGAGACCCAGTACTTC

J gene: TRBJ1-3
D gene: .
clone size: .
V gene: TRBV2
CDR3 protein: CASRGEESSGNTIYF
CDR3 DNA: TGTGCCAGCCGGGGTGAGGAGAGCTCTGGAAACACCATATATTTT

J gene: TRBJ1-2
D gene: .
clone size: .
V gene: TRBV9
CDR3 protein: CASSVEPEGYGYTF
CDR3 DNA: TGTGCCAGCAGCGTCGAGCCTGAGGGCTATGGCTACACCTTC

J gene: TRBJ1-2
D gene: .
clone size: .
V gene: TRBV6-5
CDR3 protein: CATRGQLTNYGYTF
CDR3 DNA: TGTGCCACCCGAGGACAGCTGACTAACTATGGCTACACCTTC

J gene: TRBJ2-7
D gene: TRBD2
clone size: .
V gene: TRBV10-2
CDR3 protein: CASRGPSGSSYEQYF
CDR3 DNA: TGCGCCAGCAGGGGACCTAGCGGGAGCTCCTACGAGCAGTACTTC

J gene: TRBJ2-2
D gene: .
clone size: .
V gene: TRBV15
CDR3 protein: CATSRDQGTGELFF
CDR3 DNA: TGTGCCACCAGCAGAGATCAGGGCACCGGGGAGCTGTTTTTT

J gene: TRBJ1-1
D gene: .
clone size: .
V gene: TRBV28
CDR3 protein: CASSPGGAAREAFF
CDR3 DNA: TGTGCCAGCAGTCCAGGCGGGGCAGCCCGAGAAGCTTTCTTT

J gene: TRBJ2-7
D gene: .
clone size: .
V gene: TRBV28
CDR3 protein: CASYSTTWGDEQYF
CDR3 DNA: TGTGCCAGCTACTCCACTACTTGGGGGGACGAGCAGTACTTC

J gene: TRBJ1-3
D gene: .
clone size: .
V gene: TRBV11-2
CDR3 protein: CASSLDRVAIGNTIYF
CDR3 DNA: TGTGCCAGCAGCTTAGACAGGGTGGCGATTGGAAACACCATATATTTT

J gene: TRBJ1-2
D gene: TRBD1
clone size: .
V gene: TRBV7-2
CDR3 protein: CASSFRGQGAGGYTF
CDR3 DNA: TGTGCCAGCAGCTTTCGAGGACAGGGGGCAGGTGGCTACACCTTC

J gene: TRBJ2-3
D gene: TRBD2
clone size: .
V gene: TRBV6-1
CDR3 protein: CASSELPGLGNSDTQYF
CDR3 DNA: TGTGCCAGCAGTGAATTACCGGGACTAGGAAATTCAGATACGCAGTATTTT

J gene: TRBJ1-2
D gene: .
clone size: few
V gene: TRBV6-5
CDR3 protein: CASSKTGMGGYTF
CDR3 DNA: TGTGCCAGCAGTAAAACAGGGATGGGTGGCTACACCTTC

J gene: TRBJ2-2
D gene: .
clone size: .
V gene: TRBV11-2
CDR3 protein: CASSLGSGSNTGELFF
CDR3 DNA: TGTGCCAGCAGCTTAGGAAGCGGGTCGAACACCGGGGAGCTGTTTTTT

J gene: TRBJ2-3
D gene: .
clone size: .
V gene: TRBV19
CDR3 protein: CASSRATRRDTQYF
CDR3 DNA: TGTGCCAGTAGTAGGGCGACCCGGCGAGATACGCAGTATTTT

J gene: TRBJ1-1
D gene: TRBD1
clone size: .
V gene: TRBV9
CDR3 protein: CASSATTWTGLANTEAFF
CDR3 DNA: TGTGCCAGCAGCGCAACTACTTGGACAGGGTTGGCGAACACTGAAGCTTTCTTT

J gene: TRBJ2-7
D gene: TRBD1
clone size: .
V gene: TRBV2
CDR3 protein: CASLGQGVIFNYEQYF
CDR3 DNA: TGTGCCAGTCTGGGACAGGGGGTGATTTTTAACTACGAGCAGTACTTC

J gene: TRBJ2-3
D gene: TRBD1
clone size: .
V gene: TRBV5-6
CDR3 protein: CASSLLGQGRLGTQYF
CDR3 DNA: TGTGCCAGCAGCTTGTTGGGACAGGGGAGATTAGGAACGCAGTATTTT

J gene: TRBJ1-1
D gene: .
clone size: .
V gene: TRBV6-5
CDR3 protein: CASSIRGGAEAFF
CDR3 DNA: TGTGCCAGCAGTATCCGGGGGGGGGCTGAAGCTTTCTTT

J gene: TRBJ1-3
D gene: TRBD1
clone size: .
V gene: TRBV5-1
CDR3 protein: CASSTGQGAGNTIYF
CDR3 DNA: TGCGCCAGCAGCACGGGACAGGGGGCTGGAAACACCATATATTTT